These T cell receptor beta chains were read from a single sample in a study of T-cell memory formation after mild COVID-19. One entry per CDR3 protein results from TCRdb running MiXCR on the 5' RACE reads. The sample contains roughly 190,000 distinct CDR3 sequences, about 10% of which appear only once. Sequenced sample: PBMCs or a T cell subset sorted from them (not recorded which). The origin of the receptors is a man between 18 and 29 years old who had mild COVID-19 (a few samples of this study predate the infection). Cell type and time point are not known. Both conserved end residues are part of each CDR3. A D gene is named only where the DNA matches it firmly. The size field is filled for only some rows; it gives once, few, many or a size class.

d_call j_call v_call clone_size cdr3_nt cdr3_aa
. TRBJ1-1 TRBV5-1 few TGCGCCAGCAGCCCCTCGTTGACAATCATGAACACTGAAGCTTTCTTT CASSPSLTIMNTEAFF
. TRBJ2-1 TRBV21-1 . TGTGCCAGCAGTCAGGGACAGGGTATCAACAATGAGCAGTTCTTC CASSQGQGINNEQFF
TRBD2 TRBJ2-5 TRBV7-9 . TGTGCCAGCAGCCAGAATAGCGGGGGAGAGACCCAGTACTTC CASSQNSGGETQYF
. TRBJ1-1 TRBV7-6 . TGTGCCAGCAGCCGTACGGGGGCCGATGAAGCTTTCTTT CASSRTGADEAFF
. TRBJ2-3 TRBV21-1 few TGTGCCGGGGACCACCGGGCGGGGTCCACAGATACGCAGTATTTT CAGDHRAGSTDTQYF
. TRBJ1-2 TRBV7-2 . TGTGCCAGCAGCTCCCGGCCCGCAGGGAACAACTATGGCTACACCTTC CASSSRPAGNNYGYTF
. TRBJ2-5 TRBV7-2 . TGTGCCAGCCATGGGGGAATAGAGACCCAGTACTTC CASHGGIETQYF
. TRBJ1-4 TRBV5-1 many TGCGCCAGCAGCTCGGACGGCAGTAATGAAAAACTGTTTTTT CASSSDGSNEKLFF
. TRBJ2-3 TRBV11-2 . TGTGCCAGCAGCGTCGTACTTGGGGGATCAGATACGCAGTATTTT CASSVVLGGSDTQYF
. TRBJ2-2 TRBV7-8 few TGTGCCAGCAGCTTAGCGGAACAGAGCACCGGGGAGCTGTTTTTT CASSLAEQSTGELFF
. TRBJ1-1 TRBV27 many TGTGCCAGCAGTTTCGCCGGGCACCGGACTGAAGCTTTCTTT CASSFAGHRTEAFF
TRBD1 TRBJ2-7 TRBV5-6 . TGTGCCAGCAGAAGAGGGGGCGACGAGCAGTACTTC CASRRGGDEQYF
TRBD1 TRBJ1-5 TRBV28 few TGTGCCAGCAGTGACAGGGGTAAAGATCAGCCCCAGCATTTT CASSDRGKDQPQHF
. TRBJ2-2 TRBV6-2/TRBV6-3 . TGTGCCAGCAGTTACTTATCAAACACCGGGGAGCTGTTTTTT CASSYLSNTGELFF
TRBD2 TRBJ2-3 TRBV5-1 many TGCGCCAGCAGACTCGGAGCGGGGGTAGAAGATACGCAGTATTTT CASRLGAGVEDTQYF
TRBD1 TRBJ1-5 TRBV10-3 . TGTGCCATCAGTGGTCGACAGGGTAATCAGCCCCAGCATTTT CAISGRQGNQPQHF
TRBD1 TRBJ1-1 TRBV7-9 many TGTGCCAGCAGCTTCGACAGGGGAGGGAACACTGAAGCTTTCTTT CASSFDRGGNTEAFF
TRBD1 TRBJ2-2 TRBV20-1 . TGCAGTGCCGACAGGGACACCGGGGAGCTGTTTTTT CSADRDTGELFF
. TRBJ1-1 TRBV4-3 few TGCGCCAGCAGCCAAACAATCGGGGACACTGAAGCTTTCTTT CASSQTIGDTEAFF
. TRBJ2-3 TRBV7-3 many TGTGCCAGCAGCTTACAGGGAACCAGCACAGATACGCAGTATTTT CASSLQGTSTDTQYF
. TRBJ1-5 TRBV10-2 few TGCGCCAGCAGTGAGTCAGATCCTCAGCCCCAGCATTTT CASSESDPQPQHF
. TRBJ2-3 TRBV7-2 many TGTGCCAGCAATAGCGGTTCCGGCACAGATACGCAGTATTTT CASNSGSGTDTQYF